These 18 T cell receptor beta chains share one sample of origin, sequenced in a study of blood T cell repertoires in COVID-19 (dated by TCRdb to 2020 to 2022). Receptor libraries were prepared by the immunoSEQ multiplex PCR assay. Here the immuneACCESS table is served through TCRdb, limited to in-frame sequences with V and J called. Missing clones are a known gap in these copies; in checked studies unresolved V genes cover under half, and the rest lacks a known reason. In this sample the table shows a few hundred thousand clones, 90% of which occur a single time. 0.6% of the sample is taken by the ten largest. Input material: PBMCs or T cells enriched from blood (not recorded which). All receptors come from a man aged 18-30 years who had recovered from COVID-19.

The chain recombines TRBV5-5 with TRBJ1-4, with 7 bases that match TRBD1. Germline CDR1 and CDR2: SGHKS and YYEKEE (reference sequence). The CDR3 totals 14 residues. Unmatched junction bases numbered 6, after V lost 3 bases and J lost 7 bases. CDR3 protein: CASSSLGGREKLFF. The DNA for the CDR3 is TGTGCCAGCAGCTCCTTAGGGGGCCGTGAAAAACTGTTTTTT.

In its sample, this clone was seen once. The genes are TRBV11-3 and TRBJ2-1; a possible D gene is TRBD1 (5 bases). The CDR3 is 14 amino acids. V dropped 3 bases and J dropped 3 bases, with 9 bases sitting between them. Germline assignment: CDR1 SGHNT and CDR2 YENEEA. The CDR3 loop reads CASSFGQGYNEQFF. The CDR3 bases are TGTGCCAGCAGCTTTGGCCAGGGCTACAATGAGCAGTTCTTC.

This clone has more than one count but fewer than ten. This rearrangement joins TRBV19 to TRBJ2-1, with TRBD2 matching over 7 bases. Germline assignment: CDR1 LNHDA and CDR2 SQIVND (reference sequence). This CDR3 has 15 residues. V gave up 3 bases and J gave up 3 bases; unmatched junction bases: 5. The CDR3: CASSMGRDVYNEQFF. The CDR3 DNA follows: TGTGCCAGTAGTATGGGGAGGGACGTCTACAATGAGCAGTTCTTC.

The chain employs TRBV27 and TRBJ1-2; D gene ambiguous. Looked up from germline, CDR1 is MNHEY and CDR2 is SMNVEV (reference sequence). V gave up 4 bases and J gave up 1 base, with 16 bases separating them. This CDR3 has 16 amino acids. Here the CDR3 DNA reads TGTGCCAGCAGTTCACCGGGCCGCGAGGGTAACTATGGCTACACCTTC. It is translated as CASSSPGREGNYGYTF.

The chain employs TRBV6-6 and TRBJ1-1; 7 bases align to TRBD1. There are 16 residues in the CDR3. Germline V gives CDR1 MNHNY, CDR2 SVGAGI (reference sequence). The trim removed 5 bases at V and 3 bases at J, leaving 12 bases unmatched. DNA for the CDR3: TGTGCCAGCAGTCGCCATCGACAGGGTCGGGACACTGAAGCTTTCTTT. Its protein product is CASSRHRQGRDTEAFF.

This clone was recorded only once. The gene calls are TRBV4-1 and TRBJ1-2; D not certain. Trimming removed 0 bases at V and 4 bases at J, with 6 bases between. Germline CDR1 is MGHRA and CDR2 is YSYEKL. This CDR3 spans 13 amino acids. The CDR3 DNA reads as TGCGCCAGCAGCCAAGATGCCAGCTATGGCTACACCTTC. Its translation is CASSQDASYGYTF.

The J gene is TRBJ1-6, the V gene TRBV5-1; no definite D call. The CDR3 runs to 15 residues. Germline CDR1 SGHRS, CDR2 YFSETQ. Trimming took 2 bases from V and 8 from J, leaving 14 bases between them. The CDR3 DNA follows: TGCGCCAGCAGCTTAGACACTCATCAAGATTCACCCCTCCACTTT. Amino acids: CASSLDTHQDSPLHF.

The V gene is TRBV7-9, the J gene TRBJ2-3, with TRBD1 matching over 9 bases. Germline assignment: CDR1 SEHNR and CDR2 FQNEAQ (reference sequence). This CDR3 is 14 amino acids long. Trimming at V came to 5 bases and at J to 6 bases, leaving 6 bases not matched to a gene. CDR3 DNA: TGTGCCAGCAGCGACGACAGGGGGGCGGATACGCAGTATTTT. It codes for CASSDDRGADTQYF.

The chain has TRBV30 and TRBJ1-2; perhaps TRBD1 as D (6 bases). V lost 1 base and J 8 bases, leaving 20 bases between the germline ends. CDR1 and CDR2 (germline): GTSNPN, SVGIG (reference sequence). The CDR3 length is 15 residues. The CDR3 reads CAWSAYTGGIVGYTF. CDR3 DNA sequence: TGTGCCTGGAGTGCCTACACGGGGGGCATAGTCGGCTACACCTTC.

V usage is TRBV5-1 and J usage is TRBJ2-1, with D uncertain. The CDR3 sequence is 16 residues long. CDR1 SGHRS and CDR2 YFSETQ come from the germline V gene. V dropped 0 bases and J dropped 2 bases, with 12 bases sitting between them. CDR3 DNA: TGCGCCAGCAGCTTGGGAGGCGGAGTCACCTACAATGAGCAGTTCTTC. Protein sequence: CASSLGGGVTYNEQFF.

This chain uses TRBV24-1 with TRBJ2-3, with 8 bases fitting TRBD1. The CDR3 consists of 15 residues. With 3 bases clipped from V and 5 bases from J, the junction kept 6 bases outside the gene matches. Looked up from germline, CDR1 is KGHDR and CDR2 is SFDVKD. The CDR3 nucleotides read TGTGCCACCAGTGATCCACGGACAGGGATAGATACGCAGTATTTT. Amino acid sequence: CATSDPRTGIDTQYF.

In its sample, this clone was seen once. J is TRBJ2-6 and V is TRBV28, with 11 bases lining up with TRBD2. V was clipped by 6 bases and J by 2 bases; unmatched bases: 9. The CDR3 covers 18 residues. Germline values: CDR1 MDHEN, CDR2 SYDVKM. The CDR3 coding sequence is TGTGCCAGCAGGCCACTGGGACTAGCGGACCCTGGGGCCAACGTCCTGACTTTC. Translation: CASRPLGLADPGANVLTF.

The gene calls are TRBV19 and TRBJ2-2; 12 bases match TRBD1. V gave up 6 bases and J gave up 6 bases; unmatched junction bases: 14. CDR3 size: 18 residues. Germline CDR1 and CDR2: LNHDA and SQIVND (reference sequence). The CDR3 DNA sequence: TGTGCCAGTAGCACCGGGACAGGGGGCATGAAGAGTGCCGGGGAGCTGTTTTTT. It specifies CASSTGTGGMKSAGELFF.

The gene calls are TRBV28 and TRBJ1-6; weak D call: TRBD1 (5 bases). Trimming cost V 7 bases and J 7 bases, with 11 bases left between them. CDR3 length equals 13 residues. Germline assignment: CDR1 MDHEN and CDR2 SYDVKM. CDR3 amino acids: CASTWQGNSPLHF. The CDR3 DNA reads TGTGCCAGCACATGGCAGGGCAATTCACCCCTCCACTTT.

The chain recombines TRBV15 with TRBJ2-3, with D perhaps matching TRBD1 (6 bases). CDR3 length equals 16 residues. The germline V and J ends were trimmed by 0 bases and 4 bases, with 14 bases remaining between them. In germline, CDR1 is LNHNV, CDR2 YYDKDF (reference sequence). CDR3: CATSREGTRTADTQYF. In DNA, the CDR3 is TGTGCCACCAGCAGAGAGGGGACAAGGACGGCAGATACGCAGTATTTT.

The chain employs TRBV18 and TRBJ1-1; the D is unclear. V was clipped by 4 bases and J by 0 bases, with 15 bases between them. The CDR3 has 16 amino acids. In germline, CDR1 is KGHSH, CDR2 LQKENI. CDR3 sequence: CASSQNRLHLNTEAFF. DNA for the CDR3: TGTGCCAGCTCACAAAACAGACTACACCTGAACACTGAAGCTTTCTTT.

Note on this clone: Different DNA sequences within this sample yield the same CDR3. The CDR3 sequence is CASSLRGETQYF. CDR3 nucleotides: TGTGCCAGCAGCCTGCGGGGAGAGACCCAGTACTTC. V is TRBV7-9 and J is TRBJ2-5; D is perhaps TRBD2 (6 bases). The germline V gene encodes CDR1 SEHNR and CDR2 FQNEAQ (reference sequence). The V end was cut by 5 bases, the J end by 4 bases, with 8 bases between. The CDR3 contains 12 residues.

This chain uses TRBV5-5 with TRBJ1-3; 7 nucleotides agree with TRBD1. Germline V gives CDR1 SGHKS, CDR2 YYEKEE (reference sequence). With V trimmed by 2 bases and J by 2 bases, 4 bases remained unmatched. The CDR3 sequence is 15 residues long. CDR3: CASSLQGRAGNTIYF. The CDR3 DNA sequence: TGTGCCAGCAGCTTACAGGGGCGGGCTGGAAACACCATATATTTT.